Presented here are 32 T cell receptor beta chains from one specimen sequenced in a study of early T cells in non-severe SARS-CoV-2 infection. TCRdb called the 5' RACE reads again in MiXCR, with one record for every CDR3 protein. The table has about 59,000 distinct CDR3 sequences, less than 15% seen once. The material sequenced was whole blood, taken at baseline. Receptors were obtained from an adult who was a healthcare worker with PCR-confirmed SARS-CoV-2 infection or an uninfected control (not recorded which).

There are many counts of this clonotype. The chain couples TRBV10-3 to TRBJ2-1; D is undetermined. Trimming removed 2 bases at V and 9 bases at J, with 14 bases between. From germline, CDR1 is ENHRY and CDR2 SYGVKD. This CDR3 spans 14 amino acids. This CDR3 is CAISEPPGSAEQFF. For the CDR3, the DNA is TGTGCCATCAGTGAGCCTCCGGGTTCGGCTGAGCAGTTCTTC.

As concerns this clonotype: The DNA is left out, because the CDR3 cannot be placed on it with certainty; the CDR3 is given as TCRdb lists it. V gene TRBV19 combines with J gene TRBJ2-2; TRBD1, the D gene given by the table, was not confirmed from the DNA. The CDR3 is 15 residues long, counting both termini. Germline CDR1 LNHDA, CDR2 SQIVND (reference sequence). The CDR3 loop reads CAISSGQAGRGELFF.

The table lists this clonotype with a few counts. V and J are TRBV9 and TRBJ1-4, with D possibly TRBD1 on 5 matching bases. V shed 0 bases and J shed 3 bases, with 12 bases lying between them. This CDR3 is built from 16 residues. Germline values: CDR1 SGDLS, CDR2 YYNGEE. The CDR3 DNA reads TGTGCCAGCAGCGTAGCTACCCAGGGCCCTAATGAAAAACTGTTTTTT. It is translated as CASSVATQGPNEKLFF.

The chain links TRBV6-1 to TRBJ1-1; TRBD1 might be the D (5 bases). V shed 7 bases and J shed 2 bases, with 14 bases lying between them. CDR1 is MNHNS and CDR2 is SASEGT in the germline V gene. The CDR3 extends over 14 amino acids. The CDR3 reads CASTPGRINTEAFF. As DNA, the CDR3 is TGTGCCAGCACCCCGGGACGGATAAACACTGAAGCTTTCTTT.

The V call is TRBV29-1, the J call TRBJ2-7; tentative D call: TRBD1 (6 bases). The V and J ends lost 7 bases and 0 bases respectively, with 10 bases between them. Germline CDR1 and CDR2: SQVTM and ANQGSEA. CDR3 length equals 12 residues. Here the CDR3 DNA reads TGCAGCGCCGGGACAAACTCCTACGAGCAGTACTTC. Amino acid sequence: CSAGTNSYEQYF.

This clonotype was observed at least ten times. V and J are TRBV4-1 and TRBJ1-3; D is undetermined. The V end was cut by 8 bases, the J end by 0 bases, with 11 bases between. Germline V gene lookup returns CDR1 MGHRA and CDR2 YSYEKL. This CDR3 comprises 14 residues. DNA for the CDR3: TGCGCCAGCTCCACTCAGGTCTCTGGAAACACCATATATTTT. It is translated as CASSTQVSGNTIYF.

Only a few counts were recorded for this clonotype. This chain connects TRBV5-1 to TRBJ1-2; D is undetermined. Trimming cost V 0 bases and J 4 bases, with 10 bases left between them. The CDR3 sequence is 14 residues long. The germline gives CDR1 SGHRS, CDR2 YFSETQ. The chain's CDR3 is CASSLDSPLYGYTF. DNA for the CDR3: TGCGCCAGCAGCTTGGATTCTCCACTCTATGGCTACACCTTC. The full variable domain, its missing parts supplied by reference TRBV5-1 and TRBJ1-2, is KAGVTQTPRYLIKTRGQQVTLSCSPISGHRSVSWYQQTPGQGLQFLFEYFSETQRNKGNFPGRFSGRQFSNSRSEMNVSTLELGDSALYLCASSLDSPLYGYTFGSGTRLTVV.

The chain is built from TRBV3-1 and TRBJ2-6, with TRBD1 as a possible D gene (5 bases). The CDR3 contains 16 residues. V was trimmed by 1 base and J by 4 bases, leaving 11 bases between them. CDR1 and CDR2 from the germline V gene are LGHDT and YNNKEL (reference sequence). CDR3 DNA: TGTGCCAGCAGCCAAGTTCAGGGCTCCGGGGCCAACGTCCTGACTTTC. It specifies CASSQVQGSGANVLTF.

The sample holds a few counts of this clonotype. The chain employs TRBV20-1 and TRBJ2-3, with D unresolved. The germline CDR1 and CDR2 sequences are DFQATT and SNEGSKA (reference sequence). V lost 5 bases and J 0 bases, leaving 9 bases between the germline ends. The CDR3 sequence is 13 residues long. CDR3: CSALGESTDTQYF. CDR3 in DNA: TGCAGTGCTTTAGGAGAGAGCACAGATACGCAGTATTTT.

The sample holds one count of this clonotype. This may come from a read error, since a much larger clone is one base off. The rearrangement joins TRBV27 to TRBJ1-4; D might be TRBD1 (5 bases). This CDR3 spans 15 amino acids. Germline CDR1 MNHEY, CDR2 SMNVEV (reference sequence). In DNA form, the CDR3 reads TGTGCCAGCAGTTTAATGACAGCAACTGATGAAAAACTGTTTTTT. Translating gives CASSLMTATDEKLFF.

This clonotype was counted ten times or more. The chain employs TRBV4-2 and TRBJ2-6; D possibly corresponds to TRBD1 (6 bases). V lost 0 bases, J lost 2 bases, and 8 bases lay in between. The CDR3 has 16 amino acids. Germline-derived CDR1 and CDR2 are LGHNA and YNFKEQ. Here the CDR3 DNA reads TGTGCCAGCAGCCAAGAAACAGGGACTGGGGCCAACGTCCTGACTTTC. Encoded protein: CASSQETGTGANVLTF.

The gene calls are TRBV6-6 and TRBJ1-4; no clear D. Germline loops: CDR1 MNHNY, CDR2 SVGAGI (reference sequence). This CDR3 region has 14 residues. V lost 1 base, J lost 8 bases, and 11 bases lay in between. The CDR3 coding sequence is TGTGCCAGCAGTTACTATGGTAGTCGGGAAAAACTGTTTTTT. Its protein product is CASSYYGSREKLFF.

The chain joins TRBV7-2 to TRBJ1-1; D is unresolved. The germline V gene encodes CDR1 SGHTA and CDR2 FQGNSA. Between the trimmed V and J ends, which lost 3 bases and 0 bases, there was a span of 5 bases. CDR3 length: 13 residues. CDR3 bases: TGTGCCAGCAGCTTGAGAATGAACACTGAAGCTTTCTTT. This codes for CASSLRMNTEAFF.

This clonotype showed up many times. The V call is TRBV15, the J call TRBJ1-6, with D uncertain. CDR3 length: 14 amino acids. Trimming left V 1 base short and J 7 bases short, with 8 bases between. Germline CDR1 is LNHNV and CDR2 is YYDKDF (reference sequence). CDR3 region: CATSRVAQNSPLHF. The CDR3 DNA is TGTGCCACCAGCAGAGTAGCCCAAAATTCACCCCTCCACTTT.

The chain has TRBV5-4 and TRBJ1-2; 7 nucleotides align to TRBD1. CDR1 is SGHNT and CDR2 is YYREEE in the germline V gene (reference sequence). V trimming: 4 bases; J trimming: 4 bases; junction bases outside the gene matches: 7. This CDR3 contains 14 residues. The DNA for the CDR3 is TGTGCCAGCAGCCCGCCGGGACAGCCCTATGGCTACACCTTC. Translation gives CASSPPGQPYGYTF.

This clonotype occurred many times. The chain couples TRBV7-9 to TRBJ1-4, with TRBD1 matching over 8 bases. CDR3 length equals 14 residues. With V trimmed by 5 bases and J by 8 bases, 7 bases remained unmatched. Germline lookup yields CDR1 SEHNR and CDR2 FQNEAQ (reference sequence). The chain's CDR3 is CASSQGAYEEKLFF. The CDR3 nucleotides read TGTGCCAGCAGCCAGGGGGCTTACGAAGAAAAACTGTTTTTT. The entire variable domain, with the rest obtained from reference TRBV7-9 and TRBJ1-4, is as follows: DTGVSQNPRHKITKRGQNVTFRCDPISEHNRLYWYRQTLGQGPEFLTYFQNEAQLEKSRLLSDRFSAERPKGSFSTLEIQRTEQGDSAMYLCASSQGAYEEKLFFGSGTQLSVL.

This clonotype was counted between two and nine times. The chain links TRBV6-4 to TRBJ2-2; D may match TRBD1 or TRBD2 (5 bases each). CDR1 MRHNA and CDR2 SNTAGT come from the germline V gene. Trimming pared 4 bases from V and 2 bases from J, leaving 5 bases between. The CDR3 covers 13 residues. The CDR3 region is CASSGDNTGELFF. The CDR3 DNA reads TGTGCCAGCAGTGGGGACAACACCGGGGAGCTGTTTTTT.

The chain has TRBV6-1 and TRBJ2-1; the match to TRBD2 covers 11 bases. Germline V lookup: CDR1 MNHNS, CDR2 SASEGT. J gave up 5 bases and V 1 base, and 4 bases lay outside the gene matches. The CDR3 runs 16 residues. CDR3 coding DNA: TGTGCCAGCAGTGAAGGGATAGCGGGGGGGAACAATGAGCAGTTCTTC. As protein: CASSEGIAGGNNEQFF.

This clonotype was detected a few times. V and J are TRBV20-1 and TRBJ2-1, with 8 bases fitting TRBD2. The V gene end was trimmed by 1 base and the J gene end by 0 bases; junction bases not matched to a gene: 5. Germline CDR1 and CDR2: DFQATT and SNEGSKA (reference sequence). CDR3 length: 16 amino acids. The CDR3 bases are TGCAGTGCTAGAGCCGCCACTAGCGGCTCCTACAATGAGCAGTTCTTC. This translates into CSARAATSGSYNEQFF.

This chain's CDR3 is CASSLVGPPADEQFF. In DNA, the CDR3 is TGTGCCAGCAGCTTAGTCGGCCCCCCAGCCGATGAGCAGTTCTTC. This chain links TRBV7-9 with TRBJ2-1; D call uncertain. The CDR3 sequence is 15 residues long. V was cut by 1 base and J by 8 bases, with 15 bases left in between. Germline CDR1 reads SEHNR; CDR2 reads FQNEAQ (reference sequence).

This clonotype occurred many times. The chain recombines TRBV14 with TRBJ2-1; maybe TRBD2 (6 bases). This CDR3 comprises 15 residues. V shed 1 base and J shed 6 bases, with 13 bases lying between them. Germline CDR1 SGHDN, CDR2 FVKESK. CDR3 in DNA: TGTGCCAGCAGCCAAGGCGGGGCCCGCCGCAATGAGCAGTTCTTC. This gives the protein CASSQGGARRNEQFF.

In this sample, this clonotype turned up a few times. The rearrangement joins TRBV7-8 to TRBJ1-5; D gene ambiguous. The CDR3 contains 15 residues. CDR1 is SGHVS, CDR2 FQNEAQ, per germline. Trimming stripped 2 bases from V and 3 bases from J, with 11 bases between. The CDR3 nucleotides read TGTGCCAGCAGCTTATGGCGGCAGATCAATCAGCCCCAGCATTTT. The encoded protein is CASSLWRQINQPQHF.

This clonotype was seen at least ten times. The V gene is TRBV7-2, the J gene TRBJ1-1, with D maybe TRBD1 (5 bases). Germline V CDR1 and CDR2: SGHTA, FQGNSA. CDR3 length: 13 residues. V shed 4 bases and J shed 3 bases, with 9 bases lying between them. CDR3 in amino acids: CASSSQGDTEAFF. The CDR3 DNA reads as TGTGCCAGCAGCTCCCAGGGTGACACTGAAGCTTTCTTT.

The chain links TRBV7-4 to TRBJ2-7; D unclear. CDR1 and CDR2 from the germline V gene are SGHVT and SQSDAQ. The length of the CDR3 is 13 residues. V was trimmed by 6 bases and J by 2 bases, leaving 11 bases between them. This chain's CDR3 is CASSHGCPYEQYF. CDR3 nucleotide sequence: TGTGCCAGCAGTCACGGTTGCCCCTACGAGCAGTACTTC. Looking up the rest from reference TRBV7-4 and TRBJ2-7 gives the full variable domain: GAGVSQSPRYKVAKRGRDVALRCDSISGHVTLYWYRQTLGQGSEVLTYSQSDAQRDKSGRPSGRFSAERPERSVSTLKIQRTEQGDSAVYLCASSHGCPYEQYFGPGTRLTVT.

This clonotype was seen ten or more times. The V call is TRBV4-2, the J call TRBJ2-1; 8 bases are shared with TRBD2. The length of the CDR3 is 16 residues. Germline V gives CDR1 LGHNA, CDR2 YNFKEQ. V was clipped by 0 bases and J by 12 bases; unmatched bases: 13. CDR3 residues: CASSQDGTGGQRGQFF. Written as DNA, the CDR3 is TGTGCCAGCAGCCAAGACGGGACGGGAGGGCAAAGGGGGCAGTTCTTC.

The CDR3 nucleotides read TGTGCCAGTAGTATAGAACCCCCTCGCCCAGATACGCAGTATTTT. Protein sequence: CASSIEPPRPDTQYF. The V call is TRBV19, the J call TRBJ2-3; D uncertain. The CDR3 contains 15 residues. The germline V gene has CDR1 LNHDA and CDR2 SQIVND (reference sequence). V dropped 0 bases and J dropped 4 bases, with 11 bases sitting between them.

The chain carries TRBV5-1 and TRBJ2-5; no reliable D call. The CDR3 has 11 amino acids. Trimming pared 0 bases from V and 5 bases from J, leaving 2 bases between. Germline-derived CDR1 and CDR2 are SGHRS and YFSETQ. In nucleotides, the CDR3 is TGCGCCAGCAGCTTGGACGAGACCCAGTACTTC. This translates into CASSLDETQYF. Complete variable domain (other parts from reference TRBV5-1 and TRBJ2-5): KAGVTQTPRYLIKTRGQQVTLSCSPISGHRSVSWYQQTPGQGLQFLFEYFSETQRNKGNFPGRFSGRQFSNSRSEMNVSTLELGDSALYLCASSLDETQYFGPGTRLLVL.

This clonotype occurred many times. V gene TRBV9 combines with J gene TRBJ2-3, with 9 bases lining up with TRBD2. Germline values: CDR1 SGDLS, CDR2 YYNGEE. V shed 0 bases and J 5 bases; nucleotides not matched to a gene: 7. The CDR3 runs 16 residues. The CDR3 DNA is TGTGCCAGCAGCGTAGCCAGCGGGGGGTTCGGAGATACGCAGTATTTT. This gives the protein CASSVASGGFGDTQYF.

The V call is TRBV7-2, the J call TRBJ2-4; a weak D match, TRBD2 (5 bases). Germline loops: CDR1 SGHTA, CDR2 FQGNSA. The CDR3 spans 15 residues. With 5 bases removed from V and 5 bases from J, the gap between germline ends came to 16 bases. CDR3: CASSREISVENIQYF. CDR3 in DNA: TGTGCCAGCAGCCGGGAAATTAGCGTTGAAAACATTCAGTACTTC.

This clonotype was seen a few times. The gene calls are TRBV15 and TRBJ2-2; tentatively, D is TRBD2 (7 bases). The CDR3 runs 14 residues. V was pared by 5 bases and J by 6 bases, with 13 bases between. Germline V gene lookup returns CDR1 LNHNV and CDR2 YYDKDF (reference sequence). For the CDR3, the DNA is TGTGCCACCAGCCCCCGGGGGGCGGCCGGGGAGCTGTTTTTT. It encodes CATSPRGAAGELFF.

This clonotype was counted only a few times. This chain connects TRBV6-2 or TRBV6-3 to TRBJ2-7, with D perhaps assigned TRBD1 or TRBD2 (5 bases each). Germline V gene data show CDR1 as MNHEY and CDR2 as SVGEGT. There are 14 residues in the CDR3. V was clipped by 6 bases and J by 1 base, with 13 bases between them. CDR3 loop: CASSRGRQSYEQYF. CDR3 bases: TGTGCCAGCAGCCGGGGACGGCAATCCTACGAGCAGTACTTC.

The chain links TRBV5-1 to TRBJ2-7, with TRBD2 matching over 12 bases. The CDR3 is made up of 14 amino acids. V gave up 4 bases and J gave up 4 bases; unmatched junction bases: 3. Germline values: CDR1 SGHRS, CDR2 YFSETQ. The CDR3 DNA follows: TGCGCCAGCAGCGCTAGCGGGGGGGCTTACGAGCAGTACTTC. Its translation: CASSASGGAYEQYF. The full variable domain, completed using reference TRBV5-1 and TRBJ2-7, is KAGVTQTPRYLIKTRGQQVTLSCSPISGHRSVSWYQQTPGQGLQFLFEYFSETQRNKGNFPGRFSGRQFSNSRSEMNVSTLELGDSALYLCASSASGGAYEQYFGPGTRLTVT.